The 3 T cell receptor beta chains below were found in one sample sequenced in a study of radiotherapy plus CTLA-4 blockade in lung cancer. Clones were read by immunoSEQ multiplex PCR, and TCRdb kept only the in-frame ones, dropping some. The data show about 80,000 clones, with more than 75% seen just once and approximately 2% held by the top ten. The source material was peripheral blood, sampled from a patient treated with radiotherapy plus ipilimumab. These receptor sequences come from a human donor with non-small cell lung cancer who had a partial response to radiotherapy plus ipilimumab.

The genes are TRBV18 and TRBJ2-3; 7 bases fit TRBD2. Germline V gene sequence: CDR1 KGHSH, CDR2 LQKENI. V shed 4 bases and J 2 bases; nucleotides not matched to a gene: 6. This CDR3 is built from 15 residues. CDR3 residues: CASSQLSGSTDTQYF. The CDR3, as DNA: TGTGCCAGCTCACAACTTAGCGGGTCCACAGATACGCAGTATTTT. Variable domain in full (rest from reference TRBV18 and TRBJ2-3): NAGVMQNPRHLVRRRGQEARLRCSPMKGHSHVYWYRQLPEEGLKFMVYLQKENIIDESGMPKERFSAEFPKEGPSILRIQQVVRGDSAAYFCASSQLSGSTDTQYFGPGTRLTVL.

V gene TRBV7-2 combines with J gene TRBJ2-1, with 8 bases matching TRBD1. This CDR3 has 14 amino acids. The germline V gene has CDR1 SGHTA and CDR2 FQGNSA. With 0 bases clipped from V and 7 bases from J, the junction kept 2 bases outside the gene matches. The CDR3 spells CASSLAQGANEQFF. The CDR3 DNA reads TGTGCCAGCAGCTTAGCGCAGGGGGCAAATGAGCAGTTCTTC.

This clone occurred once. The rearrangement uses TRBV28 and TRBJ1-2; D unclear. This CDR3 region has 13 residues. V lost 3 bases and J lost 4, with 9 bases in between. Germline CDR1 and CDR2: MDHEN and SYDVKM. This chain's CDR3 is CASSFRGSYGYTF. The DNA of the CDR3 is TGTGCCAGCAGTTTTCGTGGGAGCTATGGCTACACCTTC.